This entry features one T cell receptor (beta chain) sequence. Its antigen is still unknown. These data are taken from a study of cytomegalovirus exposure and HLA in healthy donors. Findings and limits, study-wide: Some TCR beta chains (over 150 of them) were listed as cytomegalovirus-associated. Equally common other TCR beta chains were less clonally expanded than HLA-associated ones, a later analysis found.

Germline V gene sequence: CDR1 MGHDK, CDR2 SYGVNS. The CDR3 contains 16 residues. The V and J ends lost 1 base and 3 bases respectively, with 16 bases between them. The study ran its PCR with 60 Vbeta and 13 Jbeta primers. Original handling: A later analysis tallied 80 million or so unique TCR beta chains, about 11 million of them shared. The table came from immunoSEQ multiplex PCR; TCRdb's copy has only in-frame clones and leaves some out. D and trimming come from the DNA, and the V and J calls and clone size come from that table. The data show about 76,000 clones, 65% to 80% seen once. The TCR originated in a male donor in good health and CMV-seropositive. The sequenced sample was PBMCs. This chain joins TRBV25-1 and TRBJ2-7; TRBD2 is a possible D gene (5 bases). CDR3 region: CASSESSGGLGYEQYF. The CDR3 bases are TGTGCCAGCAGTGAATCATCAGGAGGACTGGGCTACGAGCAGTACTTC.